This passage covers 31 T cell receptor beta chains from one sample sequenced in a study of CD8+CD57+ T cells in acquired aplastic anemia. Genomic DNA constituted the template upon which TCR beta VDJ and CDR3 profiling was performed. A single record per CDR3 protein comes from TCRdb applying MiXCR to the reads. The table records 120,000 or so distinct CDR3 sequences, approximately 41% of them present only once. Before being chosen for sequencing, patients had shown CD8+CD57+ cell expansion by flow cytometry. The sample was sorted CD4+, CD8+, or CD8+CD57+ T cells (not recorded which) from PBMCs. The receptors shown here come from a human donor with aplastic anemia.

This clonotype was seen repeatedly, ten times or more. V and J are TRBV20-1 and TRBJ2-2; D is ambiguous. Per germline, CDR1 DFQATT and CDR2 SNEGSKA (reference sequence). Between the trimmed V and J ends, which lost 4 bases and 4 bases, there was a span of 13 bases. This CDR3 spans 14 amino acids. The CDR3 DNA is TGCAGTGCTACACGACCCCCGGGCACCGGGGAGCTGTTTTTT. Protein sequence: CSATRPPGTGELFF.

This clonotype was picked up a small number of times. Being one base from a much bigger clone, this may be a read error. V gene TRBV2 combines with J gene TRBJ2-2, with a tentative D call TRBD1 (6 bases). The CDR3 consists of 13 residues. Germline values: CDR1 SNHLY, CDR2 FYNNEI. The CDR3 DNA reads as TGTGCCAGCAGTCCAGGGGACCCCGGGGAGCCGTTTTTT. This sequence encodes CASSPGDPGEPFF.

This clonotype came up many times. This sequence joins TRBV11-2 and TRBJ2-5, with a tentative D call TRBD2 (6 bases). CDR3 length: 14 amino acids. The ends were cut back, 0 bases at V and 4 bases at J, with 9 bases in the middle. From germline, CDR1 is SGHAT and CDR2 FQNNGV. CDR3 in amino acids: CASSLETRSETQYF. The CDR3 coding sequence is TGTGCCAGCAGCTTAGAGACTAGATCAGAGACCCAGTACTTC. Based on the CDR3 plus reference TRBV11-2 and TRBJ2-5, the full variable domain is EAGVAQSPRYKIIEKRQSVAFWCNPISGHATLYWYQQILGQGPKLLIQFQNNGVVDDSQLPKDRFSAERLKGVDSTLKIQPAKLEDSAVYLCASSLETRSETQYFGPGTRLLVL.

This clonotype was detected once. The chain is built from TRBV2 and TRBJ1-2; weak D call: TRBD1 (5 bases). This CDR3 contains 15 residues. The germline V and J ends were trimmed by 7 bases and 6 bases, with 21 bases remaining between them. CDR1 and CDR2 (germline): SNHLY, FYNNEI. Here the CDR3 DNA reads TGTGCCAGCACCCAACGGCAGGGTTTCTTGGATGGCTACACCTTC. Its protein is CASTQRQGFLDGYTF.

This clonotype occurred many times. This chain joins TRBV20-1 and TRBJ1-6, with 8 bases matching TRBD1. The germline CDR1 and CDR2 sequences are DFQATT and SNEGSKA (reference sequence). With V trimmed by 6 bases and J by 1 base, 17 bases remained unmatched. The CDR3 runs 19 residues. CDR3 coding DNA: TGCAGTGCCCCTCGGATCCCTGGACAGGGTGGATCCTATAATTCACCCCTCCACTTT. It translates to CSAPRIPGQGGSYNSPLHF.

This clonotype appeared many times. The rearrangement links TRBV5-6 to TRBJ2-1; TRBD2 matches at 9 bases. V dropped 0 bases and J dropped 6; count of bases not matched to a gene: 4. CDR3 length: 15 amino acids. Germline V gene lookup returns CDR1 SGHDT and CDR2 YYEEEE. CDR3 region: CASSLGVSGGNEQFF. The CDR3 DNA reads TGTGCCAGCAGCTTGGGGGTTAGCGGGGGCAATGAGCAGTTCTTC.

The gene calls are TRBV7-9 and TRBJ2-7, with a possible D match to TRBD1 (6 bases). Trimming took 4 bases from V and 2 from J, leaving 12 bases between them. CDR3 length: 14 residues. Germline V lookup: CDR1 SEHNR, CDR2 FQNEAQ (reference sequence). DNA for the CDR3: TGTGCCAGCAGCTCAGGGGCAGGGACCTACGAGCAGTACTTC. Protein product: CASSSGAGTYEQYF.

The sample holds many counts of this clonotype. The CDR3 DNA reads TGTGCCAGCAGCTTAGTCCTAGCGGGGCGGGGTACGCAGTACTTC. The encoded protein is CASSLVLAGRGTQYF. This chain links TRBV7-2 with TRBJ2-5, with TRBD2 matching 9 bases. The germline V gene encodes CDR1 SGHTA and CDR2 FQGNSA. This CDR3 is built from 15 residues. V trimming: 1 base; J trimming: 11 bases; junction bases outside the gene matches: 11.

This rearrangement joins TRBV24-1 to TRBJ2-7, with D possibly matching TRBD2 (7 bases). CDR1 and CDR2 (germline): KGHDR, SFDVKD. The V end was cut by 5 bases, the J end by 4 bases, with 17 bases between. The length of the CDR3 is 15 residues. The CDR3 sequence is CATSAMGGANYEQYF. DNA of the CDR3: TGTGCCACCAGTGCCATGGGGGGGGCGAATTACGAGCAGTACTTC.

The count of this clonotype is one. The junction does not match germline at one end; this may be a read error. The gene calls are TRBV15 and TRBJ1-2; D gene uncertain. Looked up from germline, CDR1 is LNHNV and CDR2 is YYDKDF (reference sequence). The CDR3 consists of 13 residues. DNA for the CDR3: TGTGCCCCCAGCAGAGATCGAGTTTCTGGCTACACCTTC. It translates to CAPSRDRVSGYTF.

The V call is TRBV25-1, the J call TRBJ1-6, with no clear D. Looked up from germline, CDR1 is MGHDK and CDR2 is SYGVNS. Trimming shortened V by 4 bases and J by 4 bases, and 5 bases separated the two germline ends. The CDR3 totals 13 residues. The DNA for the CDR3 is TGTGCCAGCAGTGTCACGTATAATTCACCCCTCCACTTT. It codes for CASSVTYNSPLHF.

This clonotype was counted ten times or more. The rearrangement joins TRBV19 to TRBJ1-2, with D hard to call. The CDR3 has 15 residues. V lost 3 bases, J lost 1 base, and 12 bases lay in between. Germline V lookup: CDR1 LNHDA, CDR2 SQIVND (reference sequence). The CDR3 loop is CASSIRQNFNYGYTF. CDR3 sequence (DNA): TGTGCCAGTAGTATCCGGCAGAATTTTAACTATGGCTACACCTTC.

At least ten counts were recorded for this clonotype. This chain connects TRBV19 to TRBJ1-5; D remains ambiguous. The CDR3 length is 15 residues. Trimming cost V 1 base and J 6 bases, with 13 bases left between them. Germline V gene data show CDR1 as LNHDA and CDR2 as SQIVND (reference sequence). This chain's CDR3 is CASSIGSASAQPQHF. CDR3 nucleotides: TGTGCCAGTAGTATAGGGAGTGCCTCGGCTCAGCCCCAGCATTTT.

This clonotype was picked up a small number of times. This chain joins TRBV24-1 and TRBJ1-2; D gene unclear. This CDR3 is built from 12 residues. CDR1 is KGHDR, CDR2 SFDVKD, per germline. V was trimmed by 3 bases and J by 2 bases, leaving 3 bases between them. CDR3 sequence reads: CATSDPNYGYTF. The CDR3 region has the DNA TGTGCCACCAGTGATCCAAACTATGGCTACACCTTC.

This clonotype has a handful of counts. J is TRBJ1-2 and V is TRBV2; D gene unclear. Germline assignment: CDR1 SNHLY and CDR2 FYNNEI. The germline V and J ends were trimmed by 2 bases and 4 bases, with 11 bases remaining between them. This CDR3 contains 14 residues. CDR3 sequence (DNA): TGTGCCAGCAGTGAATCGGGAGGGCCCTATGGCTACACCTTC. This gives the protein CASSESGGPYGYTF.

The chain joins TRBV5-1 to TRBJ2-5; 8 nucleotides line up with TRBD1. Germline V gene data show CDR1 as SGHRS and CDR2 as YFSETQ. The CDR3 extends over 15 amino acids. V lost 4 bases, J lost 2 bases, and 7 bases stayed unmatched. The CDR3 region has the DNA TGCGCCAGCAGCGCTAACCAGGGGGCACAAGAGACCCAGTACTTC. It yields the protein CASSANQGAQETQYF.

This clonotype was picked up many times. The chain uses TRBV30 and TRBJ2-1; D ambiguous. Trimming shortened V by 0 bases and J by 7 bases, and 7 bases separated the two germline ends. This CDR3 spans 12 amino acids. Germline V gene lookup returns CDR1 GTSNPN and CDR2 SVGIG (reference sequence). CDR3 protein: CAWSVIRNEQFF. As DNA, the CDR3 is TGTGCCTGGAGTGTAATTAGGAATGAGCAGTTCTTC.

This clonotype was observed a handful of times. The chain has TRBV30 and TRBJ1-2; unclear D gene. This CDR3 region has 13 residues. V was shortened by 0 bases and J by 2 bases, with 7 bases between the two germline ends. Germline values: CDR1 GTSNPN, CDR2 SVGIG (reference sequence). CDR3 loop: CAWSVTENYGYTF. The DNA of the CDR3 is TGTGCCTGGAGTGTAACCGAGAACTATGGCTACACCTTC.

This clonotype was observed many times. The CDR3 sequence: CAISEYGTGGTEAFF. Here the CDR3 DNA reads TGTGCCATCAGTGAATATGGGACAGGGGGAACTGAAGCTTTCTTT. This chain joins TRBV10-3 and TRBJ1-1; the match to TRBD1 covers 11 bases. After removal of 3 bases from V and 5 bases from J, the junction contained 5 bases not matched to a gene. Germline V CDR1 and CDR2: ENHRY, SYGVKD. The CDR3 sequence is 15 residues long.

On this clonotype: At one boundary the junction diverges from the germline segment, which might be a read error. The CDR3 reads CAGSGQGLDEQFF. CDR3 nucleotide sequence: TGTGCCGGCAGTGGACAGGGGTTGGATGAGCAGTTCTTC. J is TRBJ2-1 and V is TRBV2; 9 bases are shared with TRBD1. Germline CDR1 SNHLY, CDR2 FYNNEI. The CDR3 has 13 amino acids.

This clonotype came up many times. CDR3 in DNA: TGCAGCGTCATTACTGGAAACACCATATATTTT. Its protein product is CSVITGNTIYF. The rearrangement links TRBV29-1 to TRBJ1-3; unclear D gene. CDR1 SQVTM and CDR2 ANQGSEA come from the germline V gene. This CDR3 region has 11 residues. Trimming stripped 6 bases from V and 2 bases from J, with 5 bases between.

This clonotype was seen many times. CDR3 coding DNA: TGTGCCAGCACCTTTTGGACCGGGGCCCCTTACGAGCAGTACTTC. Residues: CASTFWTGAPYEQYF. The chain uses TRBV7-9 and TRBJ2-7; D might be TRBD1 or TRBD2, each matching 5 bases. Trimming removed 7 bases at V and 4 bases at J, with 20 bases between. This CDR3 has 15 amino acids. The V gene's germline CDR1 is SEHNR and CDR2 FQNEAQ (reference sequence).

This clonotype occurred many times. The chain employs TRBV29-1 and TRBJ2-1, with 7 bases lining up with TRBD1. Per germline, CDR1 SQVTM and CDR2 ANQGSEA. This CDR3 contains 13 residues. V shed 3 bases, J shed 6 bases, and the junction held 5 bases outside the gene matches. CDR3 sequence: CSVDNTGVNEQFF. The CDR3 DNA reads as TGCAGCGTTGATAACACAGGGGTCAATGAGCAGTTCTTC.

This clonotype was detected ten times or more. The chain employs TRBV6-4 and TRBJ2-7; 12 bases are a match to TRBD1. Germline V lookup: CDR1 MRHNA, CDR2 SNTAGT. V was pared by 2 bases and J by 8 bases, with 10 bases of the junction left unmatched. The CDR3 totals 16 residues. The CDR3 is CASSDRDRGRREKQYV. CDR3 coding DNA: TGTGCCAGCAGTGACCGGGACAGGGGGCGAAGGGAGAAGCAGTACGTC.

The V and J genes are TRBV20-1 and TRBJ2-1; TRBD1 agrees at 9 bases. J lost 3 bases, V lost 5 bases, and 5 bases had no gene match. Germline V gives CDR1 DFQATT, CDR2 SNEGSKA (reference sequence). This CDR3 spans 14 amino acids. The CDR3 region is CSARDRVHYNEQFF. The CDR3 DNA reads TGCAGTGCTCGGGACAGGGTTCACTACAATGAGCAGTTCTTC.

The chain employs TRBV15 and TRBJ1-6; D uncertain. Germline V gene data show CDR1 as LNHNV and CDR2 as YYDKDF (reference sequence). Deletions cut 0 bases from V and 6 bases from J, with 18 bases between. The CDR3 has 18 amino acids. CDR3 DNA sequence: TGTGCCACCAGCAGAGATGCCCGGCCCGCGCGGGGTAATTCACCCCTCCACTTT. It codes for CATSRDARPARGNSPLHF.

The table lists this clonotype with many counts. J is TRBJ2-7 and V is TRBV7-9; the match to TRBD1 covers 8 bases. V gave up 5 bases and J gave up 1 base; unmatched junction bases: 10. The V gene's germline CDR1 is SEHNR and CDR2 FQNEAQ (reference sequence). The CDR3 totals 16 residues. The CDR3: CASSHGQGRKSYEQYF. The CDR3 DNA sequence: TGTGCCAGCAGCCATGGACAGGGCCGCAAATCCTACGAGCAGTACTTC.

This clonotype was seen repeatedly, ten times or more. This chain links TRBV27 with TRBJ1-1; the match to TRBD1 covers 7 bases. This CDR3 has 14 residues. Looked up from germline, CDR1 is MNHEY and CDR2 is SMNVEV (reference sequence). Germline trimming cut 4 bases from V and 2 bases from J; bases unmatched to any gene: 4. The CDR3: CASSWTGANTEAFF. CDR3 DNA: TGTGCCAGCAGTTGGACAGGAGCTAACACTGAAGCTTTCTTT.

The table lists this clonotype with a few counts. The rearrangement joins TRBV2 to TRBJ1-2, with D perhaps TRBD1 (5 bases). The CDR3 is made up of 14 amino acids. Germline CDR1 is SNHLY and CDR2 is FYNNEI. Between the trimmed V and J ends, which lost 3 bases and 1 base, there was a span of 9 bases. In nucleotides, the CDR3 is TGTGCCAGCAGTGAGCAGGGTAGTAACTATGGCTACACCTTC. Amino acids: CASSEQGSNYGYTF.

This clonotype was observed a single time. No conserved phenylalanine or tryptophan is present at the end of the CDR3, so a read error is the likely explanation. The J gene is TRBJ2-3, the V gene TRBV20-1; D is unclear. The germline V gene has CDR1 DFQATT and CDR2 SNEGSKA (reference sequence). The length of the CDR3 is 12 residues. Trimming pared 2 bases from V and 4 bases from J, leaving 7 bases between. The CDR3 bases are TGCAGTGCTAGACCGACATCAGATACGCAGTATCTT. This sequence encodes CSARPTSDTQYL.

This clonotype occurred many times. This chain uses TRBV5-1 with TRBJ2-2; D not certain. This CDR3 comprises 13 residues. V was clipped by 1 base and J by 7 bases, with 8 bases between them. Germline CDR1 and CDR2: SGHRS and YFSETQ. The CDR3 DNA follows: TGCGCCAGCAGCTTGACAGTTTACGGGGAGCTGTTTTTT. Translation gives CASSLTVYGELFF.